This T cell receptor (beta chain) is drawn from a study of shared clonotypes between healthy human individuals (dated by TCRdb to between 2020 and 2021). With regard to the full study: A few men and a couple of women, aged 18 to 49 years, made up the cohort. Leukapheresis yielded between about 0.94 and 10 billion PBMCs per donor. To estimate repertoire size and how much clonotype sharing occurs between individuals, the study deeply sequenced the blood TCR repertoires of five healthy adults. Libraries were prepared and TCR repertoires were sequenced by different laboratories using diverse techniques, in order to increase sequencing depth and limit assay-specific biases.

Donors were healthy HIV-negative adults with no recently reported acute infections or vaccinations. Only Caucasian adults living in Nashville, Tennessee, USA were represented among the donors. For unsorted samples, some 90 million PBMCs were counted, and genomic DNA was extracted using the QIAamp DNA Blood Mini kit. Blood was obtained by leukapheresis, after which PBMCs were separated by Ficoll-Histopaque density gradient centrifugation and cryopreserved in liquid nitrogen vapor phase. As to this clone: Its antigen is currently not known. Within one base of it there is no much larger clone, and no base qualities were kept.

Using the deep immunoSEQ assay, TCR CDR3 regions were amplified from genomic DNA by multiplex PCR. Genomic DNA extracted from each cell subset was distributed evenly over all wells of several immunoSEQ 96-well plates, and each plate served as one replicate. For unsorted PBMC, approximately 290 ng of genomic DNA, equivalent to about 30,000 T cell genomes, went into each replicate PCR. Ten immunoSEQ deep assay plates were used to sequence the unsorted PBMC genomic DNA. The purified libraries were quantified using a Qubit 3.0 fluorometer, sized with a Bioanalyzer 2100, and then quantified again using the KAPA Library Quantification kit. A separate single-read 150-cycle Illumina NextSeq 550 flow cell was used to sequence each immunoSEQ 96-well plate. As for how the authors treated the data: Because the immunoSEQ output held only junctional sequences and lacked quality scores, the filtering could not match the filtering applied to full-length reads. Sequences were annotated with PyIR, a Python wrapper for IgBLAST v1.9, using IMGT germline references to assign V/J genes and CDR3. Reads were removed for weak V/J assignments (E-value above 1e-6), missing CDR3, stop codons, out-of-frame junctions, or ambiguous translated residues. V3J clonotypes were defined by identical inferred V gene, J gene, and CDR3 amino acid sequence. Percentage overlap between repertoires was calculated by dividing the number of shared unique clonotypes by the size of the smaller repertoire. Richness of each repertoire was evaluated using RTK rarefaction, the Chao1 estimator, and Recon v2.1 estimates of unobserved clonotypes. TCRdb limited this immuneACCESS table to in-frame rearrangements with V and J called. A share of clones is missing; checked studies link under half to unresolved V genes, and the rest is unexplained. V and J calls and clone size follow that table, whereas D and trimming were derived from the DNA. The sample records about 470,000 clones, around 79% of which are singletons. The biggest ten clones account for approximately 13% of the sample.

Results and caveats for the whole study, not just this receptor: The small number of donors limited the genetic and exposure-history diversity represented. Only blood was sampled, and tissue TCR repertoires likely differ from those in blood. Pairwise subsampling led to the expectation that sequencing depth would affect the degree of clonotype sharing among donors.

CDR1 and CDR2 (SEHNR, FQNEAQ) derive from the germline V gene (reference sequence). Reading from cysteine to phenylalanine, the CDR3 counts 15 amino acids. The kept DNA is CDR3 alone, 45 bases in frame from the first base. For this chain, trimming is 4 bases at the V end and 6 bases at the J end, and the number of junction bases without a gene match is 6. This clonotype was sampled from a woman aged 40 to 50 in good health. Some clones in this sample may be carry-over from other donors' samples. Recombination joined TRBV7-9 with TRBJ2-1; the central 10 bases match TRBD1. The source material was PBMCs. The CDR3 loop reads CASSYRTGGINEQFF. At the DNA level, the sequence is TGTGCCAGCAGCTACAGGACAGGGGGGATCAATGAGCAGTTCTTC.